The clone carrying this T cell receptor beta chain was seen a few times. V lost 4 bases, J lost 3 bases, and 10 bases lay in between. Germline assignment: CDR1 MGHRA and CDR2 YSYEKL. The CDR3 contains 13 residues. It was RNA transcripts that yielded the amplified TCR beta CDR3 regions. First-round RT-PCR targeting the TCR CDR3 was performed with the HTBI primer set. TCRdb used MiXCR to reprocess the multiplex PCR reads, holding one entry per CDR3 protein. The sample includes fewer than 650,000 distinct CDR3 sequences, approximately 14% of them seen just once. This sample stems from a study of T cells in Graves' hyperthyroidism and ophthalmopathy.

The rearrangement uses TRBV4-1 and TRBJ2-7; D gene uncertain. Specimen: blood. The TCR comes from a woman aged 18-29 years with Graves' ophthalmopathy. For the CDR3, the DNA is TGCGCCAGCAGCCCTCGCCTGATCTACGAGCAGTACTTC. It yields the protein CASSPRLIYEQYF.